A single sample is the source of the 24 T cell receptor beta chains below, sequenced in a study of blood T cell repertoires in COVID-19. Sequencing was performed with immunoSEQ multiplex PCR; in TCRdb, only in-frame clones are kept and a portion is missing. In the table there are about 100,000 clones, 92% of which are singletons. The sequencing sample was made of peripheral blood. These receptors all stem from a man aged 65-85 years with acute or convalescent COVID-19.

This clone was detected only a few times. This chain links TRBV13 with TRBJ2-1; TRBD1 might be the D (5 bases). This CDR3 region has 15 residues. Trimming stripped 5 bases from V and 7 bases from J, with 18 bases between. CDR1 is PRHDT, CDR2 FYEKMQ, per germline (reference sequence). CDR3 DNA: TGTGCCAGCAGCCCACTGTTGGGGCTGGAAAATGAGCAGTTCTTC. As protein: CASSPLLGLENEQFF. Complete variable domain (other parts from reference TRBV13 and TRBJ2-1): AAGVIQSPRHLIKEKRETATLKCYPIPRHDTVYWYQQGPGQDPQFLISFYEKMQSDKGSIPDRFSAQQFSDYHSELNMSSLELGDSALYFCASSPLLGLENEQFFGPGTRLTVL.

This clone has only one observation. Written as DNA, the CDR3 is TGTGCCAGCAGCTCGCTAGCGGGGGGGCCCGACGAGCAGTACTTC. Translating it yields CASSSLAGGPDEQYF. J is TRBJ2-7 and V is TRBV11-2; 12 bases line up with TRBD2. V dropped 4 bases and J dropped 5; count of bases not matched to a gene: 6. In germline, CDR1 is SGHAT, CDR2 FQNNGV. CDR3 length equals 15 residues.

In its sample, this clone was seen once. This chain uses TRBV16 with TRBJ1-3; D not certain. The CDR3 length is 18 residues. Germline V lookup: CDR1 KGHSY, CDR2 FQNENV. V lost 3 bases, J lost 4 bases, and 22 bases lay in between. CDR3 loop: CASSQGYRRDAIGNTIYF. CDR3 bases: TGTGCCAGCAGCCAGGGATATCGTCGGGATGCCATCGGAAACACCATATATTTT. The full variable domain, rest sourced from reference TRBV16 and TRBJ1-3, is GEEVAQTPKHLVRGEGQKAKLYCAPIKGHSYVFWYQQVLKNEFKFLISFQNENVFDETGMPKERFSAKCLPNSPCSLEIQATKLEDSAVYFCASSQGYRRDAIGNTIYFGEGSWLTVV.

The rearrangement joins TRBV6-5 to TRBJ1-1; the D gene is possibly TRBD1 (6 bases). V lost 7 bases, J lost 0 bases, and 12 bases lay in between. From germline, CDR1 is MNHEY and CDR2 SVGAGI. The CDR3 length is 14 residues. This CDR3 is CASNRQEMNTEAFF. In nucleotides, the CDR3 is TGTGCCAGCAACAGACAGGAAATGAACACTGAAGCTTTCTTT.

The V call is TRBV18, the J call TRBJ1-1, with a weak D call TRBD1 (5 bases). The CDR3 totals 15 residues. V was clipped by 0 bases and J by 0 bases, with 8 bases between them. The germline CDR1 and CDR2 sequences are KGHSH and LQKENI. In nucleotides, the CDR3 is TGTGCCAGCTCACCACCCCAGGGTATGAACACTGAAGCTTTCTTT. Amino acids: CASSPPQGMNTEAFF.

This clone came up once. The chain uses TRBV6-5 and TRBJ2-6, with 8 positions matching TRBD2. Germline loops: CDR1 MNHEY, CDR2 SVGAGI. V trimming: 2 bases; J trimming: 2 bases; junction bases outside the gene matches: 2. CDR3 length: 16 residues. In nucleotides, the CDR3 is TGTGCCAGCAGTTACACGGGAGGGGCTGGGGCCAACGTCCTGACTTTC. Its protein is CASSYTGGAGANVLTF.

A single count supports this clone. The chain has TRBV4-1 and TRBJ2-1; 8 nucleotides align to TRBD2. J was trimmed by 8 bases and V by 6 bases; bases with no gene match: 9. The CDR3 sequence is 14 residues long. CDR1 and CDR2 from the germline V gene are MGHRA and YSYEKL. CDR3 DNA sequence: TGCGCCAGCAGGGAGCGGGGGACGGGCGATGAGCAGTTCTTC. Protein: CASRERGTGDEQFF.

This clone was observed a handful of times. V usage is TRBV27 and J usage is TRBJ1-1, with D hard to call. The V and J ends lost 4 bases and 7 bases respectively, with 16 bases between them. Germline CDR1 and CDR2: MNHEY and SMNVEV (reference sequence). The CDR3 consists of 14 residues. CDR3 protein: CASSSLSRELEAFF. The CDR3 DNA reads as TGTGCCAGCAGTTCTCTGAGCCGGGAGCTTGAAGCTTTCTTT.

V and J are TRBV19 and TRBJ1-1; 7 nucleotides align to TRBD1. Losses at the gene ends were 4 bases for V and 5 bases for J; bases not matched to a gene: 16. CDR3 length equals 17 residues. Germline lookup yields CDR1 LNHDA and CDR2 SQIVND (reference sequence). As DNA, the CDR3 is TGTGCCAGTAGTAAGTGGGGATTTAGACAGGGTTGGACTGAAGCTTTCTTT. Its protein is CASSKWGFRQGWTEAFF.

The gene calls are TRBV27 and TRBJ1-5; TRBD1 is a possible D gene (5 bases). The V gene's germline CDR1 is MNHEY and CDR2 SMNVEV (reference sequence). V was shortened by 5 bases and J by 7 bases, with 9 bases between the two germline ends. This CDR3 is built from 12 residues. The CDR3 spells CASSIQGQPQHF. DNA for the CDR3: TGTGCCAGCAGTATCCAGGGACAGCCCCAGCATTTT.

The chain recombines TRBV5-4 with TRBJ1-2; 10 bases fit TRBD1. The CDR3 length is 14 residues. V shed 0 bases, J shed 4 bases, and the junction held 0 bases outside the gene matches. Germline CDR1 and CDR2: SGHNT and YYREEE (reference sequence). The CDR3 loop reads CASSLGTGGYGYTF. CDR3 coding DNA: TGTGCCAGCAGCTTGGGGACAGGGGGCTATGGCTACACCTTC.

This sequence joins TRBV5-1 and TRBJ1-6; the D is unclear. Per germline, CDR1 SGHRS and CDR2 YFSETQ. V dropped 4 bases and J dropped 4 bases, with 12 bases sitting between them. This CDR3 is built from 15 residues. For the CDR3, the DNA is TGCGCCAGCAGCCCGACAACAAGGTATAATTCACCCCTCCACTTT. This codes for CASSPTTRYNSPLHF. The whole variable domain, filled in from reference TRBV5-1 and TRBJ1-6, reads KAGVTQTPRYLIKTRGQQVTLSCSPISGHRSVSWYQQTPGQGLQFLFEYFSETQRNKGNFPGRFSGRQFSNSRSEMNVSTLELGDSALYLCASSPTTRYNSPLHFGNGTRLTVT.

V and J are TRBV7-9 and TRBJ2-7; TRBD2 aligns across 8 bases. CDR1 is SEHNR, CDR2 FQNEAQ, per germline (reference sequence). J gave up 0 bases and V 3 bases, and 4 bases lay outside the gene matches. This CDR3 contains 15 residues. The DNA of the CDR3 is TGTGCCAGCAGCTTGGGGCTAGCGGGCTCCTACGAGCAGTACTTC. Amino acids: CASSLGLAGSYEQYF.

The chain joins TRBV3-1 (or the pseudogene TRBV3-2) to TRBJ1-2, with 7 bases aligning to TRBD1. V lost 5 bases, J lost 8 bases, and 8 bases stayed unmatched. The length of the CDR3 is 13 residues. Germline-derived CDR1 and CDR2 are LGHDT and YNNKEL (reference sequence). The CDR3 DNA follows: TGTGCCAGCAGCTCCGACAGGGCCTTCGGCTACACCTTC. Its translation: CASSSDRAFGYTF.

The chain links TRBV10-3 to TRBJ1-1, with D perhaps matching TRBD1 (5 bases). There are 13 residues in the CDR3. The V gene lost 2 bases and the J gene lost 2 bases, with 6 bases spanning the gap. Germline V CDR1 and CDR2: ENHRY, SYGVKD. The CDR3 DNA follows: TGTGCCATCAGTGAGCAGGGAAACACTGAAGCTTTCTTT. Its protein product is CAISEQGNTEAFF.

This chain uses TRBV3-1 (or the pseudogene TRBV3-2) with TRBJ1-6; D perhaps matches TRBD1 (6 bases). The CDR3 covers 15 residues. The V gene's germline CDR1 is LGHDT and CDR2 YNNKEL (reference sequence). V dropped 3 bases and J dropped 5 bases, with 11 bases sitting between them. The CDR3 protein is CASSQVTGNNSPLHF. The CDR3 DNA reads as TGTGCCAGCAGCCAGGTCACAGGGAATAATTCACCCCTCCACTTT.

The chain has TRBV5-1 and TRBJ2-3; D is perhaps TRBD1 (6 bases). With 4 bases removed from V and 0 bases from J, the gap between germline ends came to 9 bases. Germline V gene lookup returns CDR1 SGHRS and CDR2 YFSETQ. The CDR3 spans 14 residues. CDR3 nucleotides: TGCGCCAGCAGCGGGACATCTAGCACAGATACGCAGTATTTT. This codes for CASSGTSSTDTQYF.

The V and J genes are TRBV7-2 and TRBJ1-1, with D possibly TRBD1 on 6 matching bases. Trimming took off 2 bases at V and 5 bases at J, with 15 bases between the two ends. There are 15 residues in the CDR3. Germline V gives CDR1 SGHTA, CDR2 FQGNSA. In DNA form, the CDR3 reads TGTGCCAGCAGCTTATCGCAGGGGTGGCAAACTGAAGCTTTCTTT. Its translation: CASSLSQGWQTEAFF.

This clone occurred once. This chain's CDR3 is CASSPGNPGLAVNEQFF. DNA of the CDR3: TGTGCCAGCTCACCAGGCAACCCGGGACTAGCGGTCAATGAGCAGTTCTTC. The chain is built from TRBV18 and TRBJ2-1; 11 positions agree with TRBD2. Germline V gene lookup returns CDR1 KGHSH and CDR2 LQKENI. V trimming: 2 bases; J trimming: 6 bases; junction bases outside the gene matches: 9. CDR3 length: 17 residues.

The CDR3 DNA reads as TGTGCCAGCTCACCACTAACAGGGGCCGGATACGAGCAGTACTTC. This codes for CASSPLTGAGYEQYF. This sequence joins TRBV18 and TRBJ2-7, with 7 nucleotides matching TRBD1. The germline V gene encodes CDR1 KGHSH and CDR2 LQKENI. This CDR3 spans 15 amino acids. V dropped 1 base and J dropped 4; count of bases not matched to a gene: 7.

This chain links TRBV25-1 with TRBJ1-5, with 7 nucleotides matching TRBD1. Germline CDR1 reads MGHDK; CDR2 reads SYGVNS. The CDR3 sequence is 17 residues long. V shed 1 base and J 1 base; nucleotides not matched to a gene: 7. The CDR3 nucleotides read TGTGCCAGCAGTGAATGGCAGGGGGGCCGGAGCAATCAGCCCCAGCATTTT. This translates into CASSEWQGGRSNQPQHF.

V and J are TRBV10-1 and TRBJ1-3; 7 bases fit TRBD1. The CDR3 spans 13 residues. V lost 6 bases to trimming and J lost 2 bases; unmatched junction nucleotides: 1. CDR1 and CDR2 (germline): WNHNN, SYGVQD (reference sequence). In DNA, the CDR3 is TGCGCCAGCAGCGGGACAGCTGGAAACACCATATATTTT. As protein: CASSGTAGNTIYF.

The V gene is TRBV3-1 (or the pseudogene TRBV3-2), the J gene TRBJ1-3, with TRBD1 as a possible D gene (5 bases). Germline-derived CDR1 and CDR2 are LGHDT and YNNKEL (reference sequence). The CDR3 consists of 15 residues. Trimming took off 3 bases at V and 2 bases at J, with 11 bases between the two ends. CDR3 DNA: TGTGCCAGCAGCCAGGGCGGGGGACCTGGAAACACCATATATTTT. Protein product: CASSQGGGPGNTIYF.

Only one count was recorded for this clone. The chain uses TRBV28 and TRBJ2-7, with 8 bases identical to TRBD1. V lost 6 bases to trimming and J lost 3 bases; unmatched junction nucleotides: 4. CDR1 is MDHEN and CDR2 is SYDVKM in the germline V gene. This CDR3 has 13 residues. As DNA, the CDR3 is TGTGCCAGCAGCCTACAGGGGGGCTACGAGCAGTACTTC. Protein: CASSLQGGYEQYF.